This is a list of T cell receptor beta chains from one sample in a study of technical replicates of blood from a handful of donors. Libraries were prepared by immunoSEQ multiplex PCR; TCRdb keeps only in-frame clonotypes and omits some of them. Seen here are roughly 51,000 clones, 93% observed once, and the top ten hold roughly 4.3%. Sequenced material: PBMCs. These receptors were obtained from a human donor in good health. Some clones in this sample may be carry-over from other donors' samples. CDR3s include the opening cysteine and the closing phenylalanine or tryptophan. A D gene is named only where the DNA matches it firmly. Clone size is stated in some rows and not others, as once, few, many or a class when expanded.

cdr3_nt	cdr3_aa	d_call	v_call	j_call	clone_size
TGTGCCAGCAGTGACGGGAAAGGTGGCAATCAGCCCCAGCATTTT	CASSDGKGGNQPQHF	.	TRBV2	TRBJ1-5	.
TGTGCCTGGAGTGTTTGGGGACAGGGGGCGAAAAGCTACACCTTC	CAWSVWGQGAKSYTF	TRBD1	TRBV30	TRBJ1-2	.
TGCGCCAGCAGCCAAGAGCGGGGTAACACCATATATTTT	CASSQERGNTIYF	.	TRBV4-3	TRBJ1-3	few
TGTGCCAGCAGGCTCACTAATTCTGAAGCTTTCTTT	CASRLTNSEAFF	.	TRBV6-1	TRBJ1-1	.
TGTGCCAGCAGCTCCTGGGGGGGCGGGGAGACCCAGTACTTC	CASSSWGGGETQYF	.	TRBV7-2	TRBJ2-5	.
TGTGCCAGCAGCCAATCTTCCGGGACAGGGCATGGCTACACCTTC	CASSQSSGTGHGYTF	TRBD1	TRBV14	TRBJ1-2	.
TGCGCCAGCAGCCACCTTGGACTAGCGGATAACAATGAGCAGTTCTTC	CASSHLGLADNNEQFF	TRBD2	TRBV4-1	TRBJ2-1	.
TGTGCCAGCAGCTCGCGGGGGGGCCAAGAGACCCAGTACTTC	CASSSRGGQETQYF	TRBD2	TRBV5-4	TRBJ2-5	.
TGCAGCGGGGGACAGGGAAGGTACGAGCAGTACTTC	CSGGQGRYEQYF	TRBD1	TRBV29-1	TRBJ2-7	few
TGTGCCAGTTCGGTGACTAGCGGGATATTGGATACGCAGTATTTT	CASSVTSGILDTQYF	TRBD2	TRBV14	TRBJ2-3	once
TGCGCCAGCAGCCAAGGGTTTGGGGGCAGACCCTATGGCTACACCTTC	CASSQGFGGRPYGYTF	.	TRBV4-1	TRBJ1-2	once
TGTGCCAGCACAACGGCTAGCGGCTACAATGAGCAGTTCTTC	CASTTASGYNEQFF	TRBD2	TRBV27	TRBJ2-1	once
TGTGCCAGCAGCCAAGATATCAGGAATACGCAGTATTTT	CASSQDIRNTQYF	.	TRBV4-2	TRBJ2-3	.
TGTGCCAGCAGCTTGGGGCAGGGGAGCTCCTACGAGCAGTACTTC	CASSLGQGSSYEQYF	.	TRBV5-4	TRBJ2-7	.
TGTGCCAGCAGTTACACCCGGGGAGACACCATATATTTT	CASSYTRGDTIYF	.	TRBV6-5	TRBJ1-3	.
TGTGCCAGCAGCAAAGGAAGTGGGGGCGCGGGCACTGAAGCTTTCTTT	CASSKGSGGAGTEAFF	.	TRBV21-1	TRBJ1-1	.
TGCGCCAGCAGCCGCCTAGCGGGAGGGGGAACGGAGACCCAGTACTTC	CASSRLAGGGTETQYF	TRBD2	TRBV4-1	TRBJ2-5	.
TGTGCCAGCAGCCAAAGGGGGTTGGAGCAGTACTTC	CASSQRGLEQYF	.	TRBV7-2	TRBJ2-7	.
TGTGCCAGCAGCGGGCTTGGGACTACGAACACCGGGGAGCTGTTTTTT	CASSGLGTTNTGELFF	TRBD2	TRBV9	TRBJ2-2	.
TGTGCCAGCAGCTTGGGCCTAGCGGGGGGGGCCTACGAGCAGTACTTC	CASSLGLAGGAYEQYF	TRBD2	TRBV5-4	TRBJ2-7	.
TGCGCCAGCAGCCAAGGGCGCGGGAGGCTCGCAGATACGCAGTATTTT	CASSQGRGRLADTQYF	TRBD2	TRBV4-1	TRBJ2-3	.
TGTGCCGTCGTGCGGGGCCAGGGGGGCTATGGCTACACCTTC	CAVVRGQGGYGYTF	TRBD1	TRBV2	TRBJ1-2	.
TGTGCCTGGAGTGTATCACTTGAAGCTTTCTTT	CAWSVSLEAFF	.	TRBV30	TRBJ1-1	many
TGTGCCAGCAGAACAACCGGGACAGGGGTTTACGAGCAGTACTTC	CASRTTGTGVYEQYF	TRBD1	TRBV7-2	TRBJ2-7	.
TGCGCCAGCAGCCCCAACCCCAGCGGGACCGGGGAGCTGTTTTTT	CASSPNPSGTGELFF	.	TRBV4-1	TRBJ2-2	.
TGTGCCTATAGACTAGCGGGAGATCCCGGGGAGCTGTTTTTT	CAYRLAGDPGELFF	TRBD2	TRBV30	TRBJ2-2	once
TGTGCCAGCAGCCAAGATAGAGGAGGTCTAAGGGCTGGAAACACCATATATTTT	CASSQDRGGLRAGNTIYF	.	TRBV4-2	TRBJ1-3	.
TGTGCTAGTGGCCGAATCGGGGTGACAGGGGGCGTAGAGACCCAGTACTTC	CASGRIGVTGGVETQYF	TRBD1	TRBV12-5	TRBJ2-5	.
TGTGCCAGCAGCTTATGGGAAGGGGCTGGCTATGGCTACACCTTC	CASSLWEGAGYGYTF	.	TRBV7-8	TRBJ1-2	.